The 22 T cell receptor beta chains below were found in one sample sequenced in a study of blood T cell repertoires in COVID-19. The repertoire was sequenced with immunoSEQ multiplex PCR; TCRdb's copy has only in-frame clones and lacks some. This table has more than 150,000 clones, around 80% appearing once. Sequenced material: peripheral blood. The receptors come from a human donor in a cohort sampled during active COVID-19.

This clone was seen only once. This chain uses TRBV2 with TRBJ1-1; D is possibly TRBD1 (6 bases). This CDR3 contains 13 residues. Germline V lookup: CDR1 SNHLY, CDR2 FYNNEI. Trimming shortened V by 0 bases and J by 8 bases, and 10 bases separated the two germline ends. The CDR3 here is CASSEARGGEAFF. The CDR3 DNA reads as TGTGCCAGCAGTGAAGCCCGGGGGGGCGAAGCTTTCTTT.

J is TRBJ1-6 and V is TRBV6-5; 8 positions agree with TRBD1. V dropped 4 bases and J dropped 6; count of bases not matched to a gene: 8. There are 16 residues in the CDR3. Germline values: CDR1 MNHEY, CDR2 SVGAGI. The CDR3 coding sequence is TGTGCCAGCAGTTCCGCGACAGGGGAGGGTAATTCACCCCTCCACTTT. This gives the protein CASSSATGEGNSPLHF.

This chain joins TRBV12-5 and TRBJ2-7, with D perhaps TRBD1 (5 bases). V was cut by 4 bases and J by 1 base, with 14 bases left in between. Germline assignment: CDR1 LGHNT and CDR2 FRNRAP. The CDR3 extends over 15 amino acids. The CDR3 protein is CASGSFSTGSYEQYF. The CDR3 nucleotides read TGTGCTAGTGGTTCCTTCTCCACAGGTTCCTACGAGCAGTACTTC.

This clone has just a few counts. The chain has TRBV12-3 or TRBV12-4 and TRBJ1-1; D remains ambiguous. V was clipped by 5 bases and J by 3 bases, with 10 bases between them. The CDR3 consists of 13 residues. CDR3 sequence reads: CASSLTGYTEAFF. The CDR3 DNA reads as TGTGCCAGCAGTCTAACGGGGTACACTGAAGCTTTCTTT.

V usage is TRBV6-5 and J usage is TRBJ1-2; possibly TRBD1 for D (5 bases). V was cut by 5 bases and J by 3 bases, with 16 bases left in between. The CDR3 covers 15 residues. In germline, CDR1 is MNHEY, CDR2 SVGAGI. CDR3 bases: TGTGCCAGCAGTCAAACGACAGCTTTGGACTATGGCTACACCTTC. Encoded protein: CASSQTTALDYGYTF.

The rearrangement uses TRBV5-1 and TRBJ1-6; TRBD1 is a possible D gene (5 bases). V lost 0 bases to trimming and J lost 4 bases, with 8 bases between them. This CDR3 contains 15 residues. The germline V gene has CDR1 SGHRS and CDR2 YFSETQ. The CDR3 nucleotides are TGCGCCAGCAGCTTGGGGACAATTTATAATTCACCCCTCCACTTT. It specifies CASSLGTIYNSPLHF.

The J gene is TRBJ1-1, the V gene TRBV5-4, with D possibly TRBD1 on 5 matching bases. The V end was cut by 5 bases, the J end by 11 bases, with 10 bases between. CDR3 length: 10 residues. Germline V CDR1 and CDR2: SGHNT, YYREEE (reference sequence). The CDR3 DNA follows: TGTGCCAGCAGGGGGGGGTGGGCTTTCTTT. It is translated as CASRGGWAFF.

The chain joins TRBV12-5 to TRBJ2-1; 12 bases are shared with TRBD1. This CDR3 is built from 16 residues. Germline lookup yields CDR1 LGHNT and CDR2 FRNRAP. Trimming at V came to 4 bases and at J to 6 bases, leaving 7 bases not matched to a gene. Here the CDR3 reads CASGSGTGGAPNEQFF. CDR3 nucleotides: TGTGCTAGTGGTTCGGGGACAGGGGGCGCCCCCAATGAGCAGTTCTTC.

The V call is TRBV7-9, the J call TRBJ2-1, with D perhaps TRBD1 (5 bases). V shed 8 bases and J shed 8 bases, with 13 bases lying between them. This CDR3 region has 12 residues. Germline V gene data show CDR1 as SEHNR and CDR2 as FQNEAQ (reference sequence). CDR3 nucleotide sequence: TGTGCCAGCCTAAAGGGGTACGATGAGCAGTTCTTC. It codes for CASLKGYDEQFF.

The V call is TRBV19, the J call TRBJ2-2; D unclear. Trimming pared 6 bases from V and 6 bases from J, leaving 8 bases between. The CDR3 extends over 12 amino acids. Germline lookup yields CDR1 LNHDA and CDR2 SQIVND (reference sequence). This chain's CDR3 is CASRMSSGELFF. As DNA, the CDR3 is TGTGCCAGTAGGATGAGCTCCGGGGAGCTGTTTTTT.

Remarks on this clone: The junction shows a germline mismatch at one end, possibly a read error. The chain has TRBV7-9 and TRBJ2-7; TRBD1 matches 7 bases. This CDR3 has 12 residues. CDR1 and CDR2 (germline): SEHNR, FQNEAQ (reference sequence). CDR3 residues: CASSFRQGPSQF. CDR3 DNA sequence: TGTGCCAGCAGCTTTAGACAGGGTCCCTCCCAATTC.

The chain uses TRBV5-7 and TRBJ1-1; D unclear. TRBV5-7 is an ORF for which the function is uncertain. V lost 3 bases to trimming and J lost 2 bases, with 8 bases between them. The CDR3 is made up of 13 amino acids. The CDR3 region is CASSWTTNTEAFF. The CDR3 nucleotides are TGTGCCAGCAGCTGGACTACTAACACTGAAGCTTTCTTT.

This clone was recorded a few times. This sequence joins TRBV11-2 and TRBJ1-1; D ambiguous. The germline gives CDR1 SGHAT, CDR2 FQNNGV. V gave up 0 bases and J gave up 3 bases, with 14 bases separating them. CDR3 length: 16 amino acids. The chain's CDR3 is CASSLDPLRLDTEAFF. The CDR3 bases are TGTGCCAGCAGCTTAGATCCGCTGCGGCTGGACACTGAAGCTTTCTTT.

The chain uses TRBV23-1 and TRBJ2-7, with TRBD1 matching 10 bases. TRBV23-1 is an ORF for which the function is uncertain. The length of the CDR3 is 15 residues. Unmatched junction bases numbered 6, after V lost 4 bases and J lost 3 bases. CDR3 amino acids: CASSLPGQGVYEQYF. DNA of the CDR3: TGCGCCAGCAGTCTTCCAGGACAGGGGGTCTACGAGCAGTACTTC.

On this clone itself: Other DNA sequences in the same sample also yield this CDR3. V and J are TRBV18 and TRBJ2-7, with D unresolved. Per the germline V gene, CDR1 is KGHSH and CDR2 is LQKENI. The CDR3 has 12 amino acids. V gave up 3 bases and J gave up 0 bases, with 3 bases separating them. CDR3 protein: CASSPSSYEQYF. In DNA, the CDR3 is TGTGCCAGCTCACCCAGCTCCTACGAGCAGTACTTC.

The chain joins TRBV6-5 to TRBJ1-5, with a tentative D call TRBD1 (6 bases). Germline CDR1 and CDR2: MNHEY and SVGAGI. The V end lost 5 bases, the J end lost 11 bases, and 19 bases lay between the germline ends. There are 14 residues in the CDR3. CDR3 region: CASSQSAARGTQHF. CDR3 DNA sequence: TGTGCCAGCAGTCAGTCAGCCGCGAGGGGGACCCAGCATTTT.

J is TRBJ2-3 and V is TRBV4-1; 10 bases match TRBD1. Germline CDR1 and CDR2: MGHRA and YSYEKL. The trim removed 2 bases at V and 2 bases at J, leaving 7 bases unmatched. CDR3 length: 17 amino acids. The CDR3 here is CASSQTPGTGVTDTQYF. The CDR3 nucleotides read TGCGCCAGCAGCCAAACCCCCGGGACAGGGGTCACAGATACGCAGTATTTT.

The CDR3 DNA is TGCGCCAGCAGCCAAGATGGGCTAGCGGGGGGATACAATGAGCAGTTCTTC. Amino acids: CASSQDGLAGGYNEQFF. The chain uses TRBV4-1 and TRBJ2-1; 11 bases match TRBD2. The V gene end was trimmed by 0 bases and the J gene end by 4 bases; junction bases not matched to a gene: 5. The V gene's germline CDR1 is MGHRA and CDR2 YSYEKL. This CDR3 spans 17 amino acids.

V is TRBV7-2 and J is TRBJ1-6, with D maybe TRBD1 (5 bases). The CDR3 is 15 residues long. V lost 3 bases, J lost 7 bases, and 13 bases lay in between. CDR1 is SGHTA, CDR2 FQGNSA, per germline. Written as DNA, the CDR3 is TGTGCCAGCAGCTTGGCTCAGGGCAGAAATTCACCCCTCCACTTT. This encodes CASSLAQGRNSPLHF.

The count of this clone is one. V gene TRBV6-2 or TRBV6-3 combines with J gene TRBJ2-7; D remains unclear. The V gene's germline CDR1 is MNHEY and CDR2 SVGEGT. V was pared by 2 bases and J by 7 bases, with 9 bases between. The CDR3 consists of 12 residues. Here the CDR3 DNA reads TGTGCCAGCAGTTACGGCCGCTTAGAGCAGTACTTC. This gives the protein CASSYGRLEQYF.

The chain's CDR3 is CASSLVDSGYGYTF. The CDR3 region has the DNA TGTGCCAGCAGCTTAGTTGACAGCGGGTATGGCTACACCTTC. The rearrangement joins TRBV7-8 to TRBJ1-2, with TRBD1 as a possible D gene (5 bases). The CDR3 is 14 amino acids. V shed 1 base and J shed 5 bases, with 11 bases lying between them. CDR1 SGHVS and CDR2 FQNEAQ come from the germline V gene. Full variable domain (remainder filled in from reference TRBV7-8 and TRBJ1-2): GAGVSQSPRYKVAKRGQDVALRCDPISGHVSLFWYQQALGQGPEFLTYFQNEAQLDKSGLPSDRFFAERPEGSVSTLKIQRTQQEDSAVYLCASSLVDSGYGYTFGSGTRLTVV.

The chain joins TRBV27 to TRBJ1-2; D not certain. Trimming removed 4 bases at V and 8 bases at J, with 5 bases between. The CDR3 consists of 10 residues. The germline CDR1 and CDR2 sequences are MNHEY and SMNVEV (reference sequence). CDR3 in amino acids: CASSSVGYTF. The CDR3 region has the DNA TGTGCCAGCAGTTCGGTGGGCTACACCTTC.